This entry describes one T cell receptor beta chain. The sample originates from a study of blood T cell repertoires in COVID-19. In the study overall: There were acute and convalescent COVID-19 samples, and they came from the United States, Italy and Spain. Sources were T cells, B-cell-depleted T cells, or PBMCs; the material itself was cDNA or gDNA.

Sequencing was performed with immunoSEQ multiplex PCR; in TCRdb, only in-frame clones are kept and a portion is missing. Among roughly 320,000 clones, approximately 90% were seen once, and the ten largest hold around 4%. The V gene's germline CDR1 is SGHDT and CDR2 YYEEEE. V lost 1 base, J lost 3 bases, and 8 bases lay in between. The CDR3 runs 14 residues. Material for sequencing was PBMCs or T cells enriched from blood (not recorded which). This receptor was identified in a man aged 25 to 40 who had recovered from COVID-19. The chain links TRBV5-6 to TRBJ1-5; no firm D call. For the CDR3, the DNA is TGTGCCAGCAGCTTGATGGAGCTCAATCAGCCCCAGCATTTT. Protein sequence: CASSLMELNQPQHF.